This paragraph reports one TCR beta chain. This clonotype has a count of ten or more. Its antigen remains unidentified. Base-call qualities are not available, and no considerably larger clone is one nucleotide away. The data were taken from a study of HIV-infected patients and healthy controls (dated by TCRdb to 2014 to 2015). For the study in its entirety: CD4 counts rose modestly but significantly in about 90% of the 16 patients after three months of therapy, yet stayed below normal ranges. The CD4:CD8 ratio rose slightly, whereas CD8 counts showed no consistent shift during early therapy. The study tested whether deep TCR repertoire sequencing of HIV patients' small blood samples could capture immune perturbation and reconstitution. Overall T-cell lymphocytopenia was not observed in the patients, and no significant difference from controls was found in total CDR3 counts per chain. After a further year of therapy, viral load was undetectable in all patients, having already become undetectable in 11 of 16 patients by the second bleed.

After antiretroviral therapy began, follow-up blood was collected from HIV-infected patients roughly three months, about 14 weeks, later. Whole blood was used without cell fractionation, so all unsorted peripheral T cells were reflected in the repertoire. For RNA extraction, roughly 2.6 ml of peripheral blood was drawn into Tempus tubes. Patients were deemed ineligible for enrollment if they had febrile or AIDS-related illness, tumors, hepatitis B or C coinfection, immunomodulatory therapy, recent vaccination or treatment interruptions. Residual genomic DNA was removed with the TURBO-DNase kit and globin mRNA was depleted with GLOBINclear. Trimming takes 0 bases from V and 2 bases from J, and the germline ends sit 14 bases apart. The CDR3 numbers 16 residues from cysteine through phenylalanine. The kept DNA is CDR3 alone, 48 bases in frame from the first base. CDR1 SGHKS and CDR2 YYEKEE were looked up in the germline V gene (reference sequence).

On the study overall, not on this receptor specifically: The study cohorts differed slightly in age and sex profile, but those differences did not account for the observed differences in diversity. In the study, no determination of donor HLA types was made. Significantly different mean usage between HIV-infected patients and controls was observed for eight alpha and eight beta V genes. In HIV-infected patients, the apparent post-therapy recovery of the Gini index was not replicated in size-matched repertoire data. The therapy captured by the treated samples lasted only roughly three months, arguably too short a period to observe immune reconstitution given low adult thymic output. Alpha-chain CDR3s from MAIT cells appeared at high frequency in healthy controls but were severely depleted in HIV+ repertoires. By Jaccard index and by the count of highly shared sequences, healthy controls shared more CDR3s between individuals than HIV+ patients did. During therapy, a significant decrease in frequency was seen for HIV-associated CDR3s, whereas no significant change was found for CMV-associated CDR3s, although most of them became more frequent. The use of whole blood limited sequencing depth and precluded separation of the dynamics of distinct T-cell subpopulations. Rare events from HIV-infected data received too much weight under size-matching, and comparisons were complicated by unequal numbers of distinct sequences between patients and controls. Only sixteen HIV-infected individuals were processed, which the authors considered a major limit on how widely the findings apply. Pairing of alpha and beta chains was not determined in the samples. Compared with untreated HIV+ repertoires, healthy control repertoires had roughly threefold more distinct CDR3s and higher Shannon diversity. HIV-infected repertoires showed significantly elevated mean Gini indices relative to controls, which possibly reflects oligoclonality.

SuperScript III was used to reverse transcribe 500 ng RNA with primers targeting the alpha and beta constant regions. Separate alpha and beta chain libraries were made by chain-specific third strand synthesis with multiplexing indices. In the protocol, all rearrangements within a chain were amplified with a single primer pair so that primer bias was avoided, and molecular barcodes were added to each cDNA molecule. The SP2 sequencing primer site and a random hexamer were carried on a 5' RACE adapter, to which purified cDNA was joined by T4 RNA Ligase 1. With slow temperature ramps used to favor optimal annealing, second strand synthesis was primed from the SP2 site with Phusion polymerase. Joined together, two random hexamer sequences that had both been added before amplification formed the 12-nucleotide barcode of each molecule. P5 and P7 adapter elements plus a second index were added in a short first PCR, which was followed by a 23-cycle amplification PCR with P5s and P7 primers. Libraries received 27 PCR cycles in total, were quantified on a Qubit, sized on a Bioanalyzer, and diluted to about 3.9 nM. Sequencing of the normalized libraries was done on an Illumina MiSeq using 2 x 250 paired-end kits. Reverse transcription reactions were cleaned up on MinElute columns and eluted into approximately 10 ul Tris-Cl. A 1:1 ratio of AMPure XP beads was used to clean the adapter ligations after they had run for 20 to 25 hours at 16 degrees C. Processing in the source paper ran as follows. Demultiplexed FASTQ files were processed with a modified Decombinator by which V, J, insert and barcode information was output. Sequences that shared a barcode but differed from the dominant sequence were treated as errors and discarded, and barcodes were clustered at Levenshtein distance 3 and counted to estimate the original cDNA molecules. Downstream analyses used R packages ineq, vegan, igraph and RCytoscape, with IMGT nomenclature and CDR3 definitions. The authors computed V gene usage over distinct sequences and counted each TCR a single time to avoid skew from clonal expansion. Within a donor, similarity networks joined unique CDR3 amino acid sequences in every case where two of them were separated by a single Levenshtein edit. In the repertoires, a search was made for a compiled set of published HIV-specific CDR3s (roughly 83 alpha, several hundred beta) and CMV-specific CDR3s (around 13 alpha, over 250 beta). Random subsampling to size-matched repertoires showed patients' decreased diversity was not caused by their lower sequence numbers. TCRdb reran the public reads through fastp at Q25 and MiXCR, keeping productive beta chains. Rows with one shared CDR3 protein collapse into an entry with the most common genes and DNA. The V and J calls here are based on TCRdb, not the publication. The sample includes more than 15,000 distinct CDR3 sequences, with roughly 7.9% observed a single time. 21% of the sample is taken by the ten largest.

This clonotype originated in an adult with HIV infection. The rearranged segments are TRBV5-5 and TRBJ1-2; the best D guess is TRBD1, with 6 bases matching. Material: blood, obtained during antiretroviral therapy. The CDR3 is CASSLAGRGQNYGYTF. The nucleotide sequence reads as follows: TGTGCCAGCAGCTTGGCCGGTAGGGGACAAAACTATGGCTACACCTTC.